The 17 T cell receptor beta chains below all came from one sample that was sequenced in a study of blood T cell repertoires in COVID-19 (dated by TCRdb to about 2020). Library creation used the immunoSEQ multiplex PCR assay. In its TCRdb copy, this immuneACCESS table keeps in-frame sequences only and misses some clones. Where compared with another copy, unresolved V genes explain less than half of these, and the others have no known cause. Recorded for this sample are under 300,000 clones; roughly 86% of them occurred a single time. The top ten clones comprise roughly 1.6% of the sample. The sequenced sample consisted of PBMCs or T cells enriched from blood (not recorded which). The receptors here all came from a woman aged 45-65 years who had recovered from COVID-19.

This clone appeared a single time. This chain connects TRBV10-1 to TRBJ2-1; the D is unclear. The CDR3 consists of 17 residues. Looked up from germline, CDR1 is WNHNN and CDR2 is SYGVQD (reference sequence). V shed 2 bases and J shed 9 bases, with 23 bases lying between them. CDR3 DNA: TGCGCCAGCAGTGAGAATCGGTCTCCAAACGCGGAAGGTGAGCAGTTCTTC. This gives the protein CASSENRSPNAEGEQFF.

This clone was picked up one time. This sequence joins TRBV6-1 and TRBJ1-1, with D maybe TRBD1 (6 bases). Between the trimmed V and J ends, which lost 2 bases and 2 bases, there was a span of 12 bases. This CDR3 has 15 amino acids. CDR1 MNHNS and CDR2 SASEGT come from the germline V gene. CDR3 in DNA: TGTGCCAGCAGTGAATATGGGACATCCAACACTGAAGCTTTCTTT. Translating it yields CASSEYGTSNTEAFF.

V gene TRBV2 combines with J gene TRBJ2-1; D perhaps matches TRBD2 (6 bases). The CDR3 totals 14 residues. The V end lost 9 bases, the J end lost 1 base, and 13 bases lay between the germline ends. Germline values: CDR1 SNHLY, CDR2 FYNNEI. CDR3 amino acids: CASDGGESYNEQFF. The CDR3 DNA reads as TGTGCCAGTGACGGCGGGGAGTCCTACAATGAGCAGTTCTTC. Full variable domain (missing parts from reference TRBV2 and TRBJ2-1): EPEVTQTPSHQVTQMGQEVILRCVPISNHLYFYWYRQILGQKVEFLVSFYNNEISEKSEIFDDQFSVERPDGSNFTLKIRSTKLEDSAMYFCASDGGESYNEQFFGPGTRLTVL.

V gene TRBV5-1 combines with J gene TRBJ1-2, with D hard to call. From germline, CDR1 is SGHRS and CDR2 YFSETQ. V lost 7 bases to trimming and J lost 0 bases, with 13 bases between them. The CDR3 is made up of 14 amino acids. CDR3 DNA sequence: TGCGCCAGCGGCCCCAGCGATGCTAACTATGGCTACACCTTC. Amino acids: CASGPSDANYGYTF. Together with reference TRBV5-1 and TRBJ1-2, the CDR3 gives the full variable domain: KAGVTQTPRYLIKTRGQQVTLSCSPISGHRSVSWYQQTPGQGLQFLFEYFSETQRNKGNFPGRFSGRQFSNSRSEMNVSTLELGDSALYLCASGPSDANYGYTFGSGTRLTVV.

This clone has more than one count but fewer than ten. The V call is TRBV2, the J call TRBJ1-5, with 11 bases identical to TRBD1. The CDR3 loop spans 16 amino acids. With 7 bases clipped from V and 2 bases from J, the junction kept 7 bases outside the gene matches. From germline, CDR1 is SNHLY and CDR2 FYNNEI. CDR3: CASKDRGRQGNQPQHF. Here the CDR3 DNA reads TGTGCCAGCAAGGACAGGGGGCGGCAGGGCAATCAGCCCCAGCATTTT.

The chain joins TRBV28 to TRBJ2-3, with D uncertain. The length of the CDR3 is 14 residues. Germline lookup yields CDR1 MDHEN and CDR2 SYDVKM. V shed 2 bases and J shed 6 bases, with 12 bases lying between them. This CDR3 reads CASSLKDRRDTQYF. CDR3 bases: TGTGCCAGCAGTTTAAAAGACCGGCGGGATACGCAGTATTTT.

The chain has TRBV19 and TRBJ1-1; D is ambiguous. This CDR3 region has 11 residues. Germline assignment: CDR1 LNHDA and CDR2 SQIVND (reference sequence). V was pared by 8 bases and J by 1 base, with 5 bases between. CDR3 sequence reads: CASPSNTEAFF. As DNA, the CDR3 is TGTGCCAGTCCTTCGAACACTGAAGCTTTCTTT. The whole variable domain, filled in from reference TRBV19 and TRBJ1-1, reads DGGITQSPKYLFRKEGQNVTLSCEQNLNHDAMYWYRQDPGQGLRLIYYSQIVNDFQKGDIAEGYSVSREKKESFPLTVTSAQKNPTAFYLCASPSNTEAFFGQGTRLTVV.

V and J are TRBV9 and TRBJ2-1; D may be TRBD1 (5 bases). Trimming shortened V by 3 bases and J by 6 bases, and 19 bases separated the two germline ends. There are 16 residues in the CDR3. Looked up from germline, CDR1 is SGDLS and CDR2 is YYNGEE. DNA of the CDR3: TGTGCCAGCAGCGCCCAATTTGGCTCAGGGTTCAATGAGCAGTTCTTC. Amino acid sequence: CASSAQFGSGFNEQFF. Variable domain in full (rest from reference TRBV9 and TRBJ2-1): DSGVTQTPKHLITATGQRVTLRCSPRSGDLSVYWYQQSLDQGLQFLIQYYNGEERAKGNILERFSAQQFPDLHSELNLSSLELGDSALYFCASSAQFGSGFNEQFFGPGTRLTVL.

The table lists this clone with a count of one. CDR3 sequence (DNA): TGTGCCAGCAGTCACAGAGAACAGAACACTGAAGCTTTCTTT. This codes for CASSHREQNTEAFF. The chain carries TRBV6-2 or TRBV6-3 and TRBJ1-1; no firm D call. The germline V gene has CDR1 MNHEY and CDR2 SVGEGT. V lost 5 bases, J lost 1 base, and 11 bases lay in between. The CDR3 covers 14 residues.

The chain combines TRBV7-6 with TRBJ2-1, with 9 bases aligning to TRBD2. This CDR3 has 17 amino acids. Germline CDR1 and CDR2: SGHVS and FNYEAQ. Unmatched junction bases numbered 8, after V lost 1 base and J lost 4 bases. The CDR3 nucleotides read TGTGCCAGCAGCTTAGTGGTTAGCGGGAGAGGGTACAATGAGCAGTTCTTC. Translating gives CASSLVVSGRGYNEQFF.

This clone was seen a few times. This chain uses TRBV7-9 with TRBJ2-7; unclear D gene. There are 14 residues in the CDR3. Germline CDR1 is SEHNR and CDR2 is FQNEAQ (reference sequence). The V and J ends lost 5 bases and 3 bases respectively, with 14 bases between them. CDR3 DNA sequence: TGTGCCAGCAGCCCCGCGGAGCTGTTCTACGAGCAGTACTTC. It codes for CASSPAELFYEQYF.

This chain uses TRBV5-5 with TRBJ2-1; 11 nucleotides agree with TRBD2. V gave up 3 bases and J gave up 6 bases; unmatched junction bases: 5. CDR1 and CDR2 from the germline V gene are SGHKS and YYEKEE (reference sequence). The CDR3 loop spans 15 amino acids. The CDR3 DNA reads TGTGCCAGCAGCTCCCAACTAGCGGGAGCCAATGAGCAGTTCTTC. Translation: CASSSQLAGANEQFF.

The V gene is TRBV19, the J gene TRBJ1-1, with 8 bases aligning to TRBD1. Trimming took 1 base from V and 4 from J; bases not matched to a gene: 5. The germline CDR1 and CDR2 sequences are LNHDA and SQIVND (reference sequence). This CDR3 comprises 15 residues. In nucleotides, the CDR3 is TGTGCCAGTAGTATAGCCGGACAGGGTTTCACTGAAGCTTTCTTT. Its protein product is CASSIAGQGFTEAFF.

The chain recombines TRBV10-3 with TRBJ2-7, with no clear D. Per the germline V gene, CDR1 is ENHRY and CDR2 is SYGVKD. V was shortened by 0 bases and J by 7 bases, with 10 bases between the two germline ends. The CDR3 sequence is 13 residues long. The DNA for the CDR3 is TGTGCCATCAGTGAGTCTCTTATCGGGGAGCAGTACTTC. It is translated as CAISESLIGEQYF.

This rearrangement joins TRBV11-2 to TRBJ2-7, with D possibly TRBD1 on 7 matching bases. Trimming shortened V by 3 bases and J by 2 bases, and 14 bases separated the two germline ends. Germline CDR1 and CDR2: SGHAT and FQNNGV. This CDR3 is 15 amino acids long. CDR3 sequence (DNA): TGTGCCAGCAGCTTGGTCACCAGGGGGGCCTACGAGCAGTACTTC. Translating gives CASSLVTRGAYEQYF.

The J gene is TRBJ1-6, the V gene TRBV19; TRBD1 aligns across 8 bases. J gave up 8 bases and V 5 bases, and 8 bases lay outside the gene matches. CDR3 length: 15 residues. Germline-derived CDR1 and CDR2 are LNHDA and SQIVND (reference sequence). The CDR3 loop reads CASSPSTGADSPLHF. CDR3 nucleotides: TGTGCCAGTAGTCCCTCGACAGGGGCAGATTCACCCCTCCACTTT. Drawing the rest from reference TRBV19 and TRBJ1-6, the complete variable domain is DGGITQSPKYLFRKEGQNVTLSCEQNLNHDAMYWYRQDPGQGLRLIYYSQIVNDFQKGDIAEGYSVSREKKESFPLTVTSAQKNPTAFYLCASSPSTGADSPLHFGNGTRLTVT.

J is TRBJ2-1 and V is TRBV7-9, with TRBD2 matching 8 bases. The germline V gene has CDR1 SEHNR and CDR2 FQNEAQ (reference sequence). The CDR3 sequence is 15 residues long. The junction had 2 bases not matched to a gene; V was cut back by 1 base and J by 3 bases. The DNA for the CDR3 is TGTGCCAGCAGCTTAGGGAGCGGGAGCTACAATGAGCAGTTCTTC. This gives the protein CASSLGSGSYNEQFF.